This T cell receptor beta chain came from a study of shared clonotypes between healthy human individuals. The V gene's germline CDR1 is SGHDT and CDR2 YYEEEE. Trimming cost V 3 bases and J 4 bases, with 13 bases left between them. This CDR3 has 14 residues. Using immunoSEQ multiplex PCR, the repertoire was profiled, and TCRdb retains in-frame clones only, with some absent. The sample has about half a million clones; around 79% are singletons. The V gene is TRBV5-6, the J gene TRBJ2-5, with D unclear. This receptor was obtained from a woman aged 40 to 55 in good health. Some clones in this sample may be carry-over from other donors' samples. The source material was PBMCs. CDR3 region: CASSWTGPTETQYF. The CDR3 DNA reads TGTGCCAGCAGCTGGACGGGTCCCACAGAGACCCAGTACTTC.